This TCR beta chain stems from a study of cytomegalovirus exposure and HLA in healthy donors. Study observations and caveats: The majority of TCR sequences were rare, yet some public TCRs appeared in many donors. The classifier reportedly diagnosed cytomegalovirus status with high sensitivity and specificity.

60 Vbeta and 13 Jbeta primers were used in PCR. Sequencing used immunoSEQ multiplex PCR; TCRdb keeps in-frame clones, though not all of them. The table has fewer than 200,000 clones, 80% to 90% seen once. Remarks on this clone: Its antigen is unknown.

Germline CDR1 SGHAT, CDR2 FQNNGV. There are 13 residues in the CDR3. V gave up 2 bases and J gave up 5 bases, with 10 bases separating them. Input material: PBMCs. The rearrangement uses TRBV11-2 and TRBJ2-7, with D maybe TRBD1 (6 bases). The receptor was isolated from a man aged 50 to 59 in good health and CMV-seropositive. CDR3 protein: CASSLRGWDEQYF. For the CDR3, the DNA is TGTGCCAGCAGCTTAAGGGGGTGGGACGAGCAGTACTTC.